Below, one T cell receptor beta chain is given with its context. With a far larger clone one base away, a read error is the likely cause. No conserved phenylalanine or tryptophan ends this CDR3, so it is likely a read error. The CDR3 loop spans 11 amino acids. The germline V gene encodes CDR1 SNHLY and CDR2 FYNNEI. V lost 6 bases to trimming and J lost 1 base, with 3 bases between them. These data come from a study of shared clonotypes between healthy human individuals. Researchers ran the assay at a deep level. As originally analysed: There were no quality scores in the junction-only immunoSEQ sequences, so filtering differed. Repertoires were generated with immunoSEQ multiplex PCR, while TCRdb's copy carries only in-frame clones and drops some. The V and J calls and clone size are taken from that table; D and trimming were inferred from the DNA. The sample has around 530,000 clones, around three quarters seen once.

Input material: PBMCs. The chain couples TRBV2 to TRBJ1-1; D not certain. The sequence was obtained from a middle-aged woman in good health. Some clones in this sample may be carry-over from other donors' samples. The CDR3 sequence: CASRENTEAFL. CDR3 sequence (DNA): TGTGCCAGCAGGGAGAACACTGAAGCTTTCCTT.